The 15 T cell receptor beta chains in this list originate from one sample, sequenced in a study of blood T cell repertoires in COVID-19. TCRdb's table, derived via immunoSEQ multiplex PCR, lists solely in-frame clones and lacks some. The data show about 220,000 clones, with more than 85% seen just once and roughly a tenth held by the top ten. Sample: peripheral blood. Source of these receptors: a woman in her fifties or sixties with COVID-19, enrolled during active disease.

This clone is a singleton in its sample. This chain links TRBV7-8 with TRBJ1-5, with D maybe TRBD1 (6 bases). CDR1 SGHVS and CDR2 FQNEAQ come from the germline V gene. The CDR3 runs to 16 residues. Deletions cut 4 bases from V and 3 bases from J, with 16 bases between. CDR3 protein: CASSSLEQGFNQPQHF. The CDR3 region has the DNA TGTGCCAGCAGCTCCCTGGAACAGGGTTTCAATCAGCCCCAGCATTTT.

The chain employs TRBV10-3 and TRBJ2-6; D is ambiguous. Deletions cut 3 bases from V and 4 bases from J, with 7 bases between. Germline V gene lookup returns CDR1 ENHRY and CDR2 SYGVKD. The CDR3 is made up of 14 amino acids. The CDR3: CAISEPRGANVLTF. In DNA, the CDR3 is TGTGCCATCAGTGAACCGAGAGGGGCCAACGTCCTGACTTTC.

This clone was seen a few times. V gene TRBV9 combines with J gene TRBJ1-2; 8 positions agree with TRBD1. The V and J ends lost 5 bases and 7 bases, in that order; junction bases with no gene match: 10. The CDR3 is made up of 14 amino acids. Germline V CDR1 and CDR2: SGDLS, YYNGEE. The CDR3 DNA follows: TGTGCCAGCAGTAGTAGAACAGGGGGAATTGGCTACACCTTC. Encoded protein: CASSSRTGGIGYTF.

The CDR3 region is CASSSGQGARGYTF. The CDR3, as DNA: TGTGCCAGCAGCTCGGGACAGGGGGCGCGGGGCTACACCTTC. The chain links TRBV6-5 to TRBJ1-2; 12 nucleotides align to TRBD1. CDR1 is MNHEY, CDR2 SVGAGI, per germline. The V gene end was trimmed by 6 bases and the J gene end by 8 bases; junction bases not matched to a gene: 7. CDR3 length: 14 residues.

On this clone: A much larger clone differs by one base, so this may be a read error. J is TRBJ1-5 and V is TRBV6-6, with 7 bases matching TRBD1. V lost 5 bases and J lost 5; bases outside the gene matches: 3. There are 13 residues in the CDR3. Germline CDR1 MNHNY, CDR2 SVGAGI (reference sequence). The CDR3 DNA follows: TGTGCCAGCAGTACAGGGGTGGATCAGCCCCAGCATTTT. Translated: CASSTGVDQPQHF.

The genes are TRBV30 and TRBJ1-2; 10 bases match TRBD1. CDR3 length: 14 amino acids. V lost 2 bases and J lost 6; bases outside the gene matches: 6. Germline CDR1 reads GTSNPN; CDR2 reads SVGIG (reference sequence). The CDR3 DNA sequence: TGTGCCTGGAGTTCCGCCGGACAGGGGGATGGCTACACCTTC. Protein: CAWSSAGQGDGYTF.

The chain employs TRBV7-8 and TRBJ1-3; TRBD1 aligns across 10 bases. V lost 1 base, J lost 4 bases, and 16 bases stayed unmatched. Looked up from germline, CDR1 is SGHVS and CDR2 is FQNEAQ. This CDR3 comprises 20 residues. CDR3 sequence: CASSLGLGQGKISSGNTIYF. The DNA of the CDR3 is TGTGCCAGCAGCTTAGGTTTGGGACAGGGGAAGATTTCGTCAGGAAACACCATATATTTT.

The sample holds one count of this clone. This rearrangement joins TRBV5-8 to TRBJ1-5; TRBD1 aligns across 8 bases. J gave up 7 bases and V 1 base, and 10 bases lay outside the gene matches. Germline CDR1 is SGHTS and CDR2 is YDEGEE. This CDR3 has 16 amino acids. Here the CDR3 reads CASSLLAGGMGQPQHF. The CDR3 bases are TGTGCCAGCAGCTTGTTGGCAGGGGGCATGGGCCAGCCCCAGCATTTT.

The chain combines TRBV14 with TRBJ1-2; D gene ambiguous. The CDR3 spans 16 residues. Trimming pared 0 bases from V and 4 bases from J, leaving 15 bases between. CDR1 and CDR2 (germline): SGHDN, FVKESK. CDR3 loop: CASSQEVGGLGYGYTF. Here the CDR3 DNA reads TGTGCCAGCAGCCAAGAAGTAGGCGGTCTAGGCTATGGCTACACCTTC. Together with reference TRBV14 and TRBJ1-2, the CDR3 gives the full variable domain: EAGVTQFPSHSVIEKGQTVTLRCDPISGHDNLYWYRRVMGKEIKFLLHFVKESKQDESGMPNNRFLAERTGGTYSTLKVQPAELEDSGVYFCASSQEVGGLGYGYTFGSGTRLTVV.

V gene TRBV7-8 combines with J gene TRBJ2-7; a weak D match, TRBD1 (5 bases). The V gene lost 3 bases and the J gene lost 3 bases, with 12 bases spanning the gap. The CDR3 runs to 14 residues. The germline CDR1 and CDR2 sequences are SGHVS and FQNEAQ. The CDR3 DNA sequence: TGTGCCAGCAGCTTGCGACAGTCAGGCTACGAGCAGTACGTC. Amino acid sequence: CASSLRQSGYEQYV.

V gene TRBV3-1 (or the pseudogene TRBV3-2) combines with J gene TRBJ1-2, with 10 bases matching TRBD1. Trimming removed 2 bases from V and 6 bases from J; junction bases left unmatched: 9. CDR3 size: 16 residues. The V gene's germline CDR1 is LGHDT and CDR2 YNNKEL (reference sequence). The CDR3 DNA reads as TGTGCCAGCAGCCAACTTTTGACAGGGGGCCAAAATGGCTACACCTTC. Its translation is CASSQLLTGGQNGYTF.

The chain couples TRBV5-1 to TRBJ2-5; tentative D call: TRBD2 (5 bases). V lost 1 base and J 5 bases, leaving 12 bases between the germline ends. Germline V lookup: CDR1 SGHRS, CDR2 YFSETQ. This CDR3 has 14 amino acids. CDR3 protein: CASSLISGEETQYF. The DNA for the CDR3 is TGCGCCAGCAGCTTGATTTCCGGGGAGGAGACCCAGTACTTC. The whole variable domain, filled in from reference TRBV5-1 and TRBJ2-5, reads KAGVTQTPRYLIKTRGQQVTLSCSPISGHRSVSWYQQTPGQGLQFLFEYFSETQRNKGNFPGRFSGRQFSNSRSEMNVSTLELGDSALYLCASSLISGEETQYFGPGTRLLVL.

This clone was observed a handful of times. The gene calls are TRBV19 and TRBJ1-6, with 10 bases identical to TRBD1. In germline, CDR1 is LNHDA, CDR2 SQIVND (reference sequence). The CDR3 length is 14 residues. The V gene end was trimmed by 5 bases and the J gene end by 14 bases; junction bases not matched to a gene: 9. CDR3: CASSPPTGGRTLHF. The CDR3 DNA sequence: TGTGCCAGTAGTCCTCCGACAGGGGGCCGAACCCTCCACTTT.

The gene calls are TRBV10-1 and TRBJ2-5, with 7 bases identical to TRBD1. Germline-derived CDR1 and CDR2 are WNHNN and SYGVQD (reference sequence). This CDR3 spans 15 amino acids. The V and J ends lost 1 base and 3 bases, in that order; junction bases with no gene match: 5. The DNA for the CDR3 is TGCGCCAGCAGTGAGTATGGGGACAGCAAAGAGACCCAGTACTTC. Its translation is CASSEYGDSKETQYF.

The chain uses TRBV18 and TRBJ2-2; tentative D call: TRBD2 (7 bases). The CDR3 is made up of 17 amino acids. From germline, CDR1 is KGHSH and CDR2 LQKENI. Trimming left V 1 base short and J 7 bases short, with 19 bases between. The CDR3 region has the DNA TGTGCCAGCTCACCACGGGGGGGCCAGGCCATCTTCGGGGAGCTGTTTTTT. Translated, it gives CASSPRGGQAIFGELFF.